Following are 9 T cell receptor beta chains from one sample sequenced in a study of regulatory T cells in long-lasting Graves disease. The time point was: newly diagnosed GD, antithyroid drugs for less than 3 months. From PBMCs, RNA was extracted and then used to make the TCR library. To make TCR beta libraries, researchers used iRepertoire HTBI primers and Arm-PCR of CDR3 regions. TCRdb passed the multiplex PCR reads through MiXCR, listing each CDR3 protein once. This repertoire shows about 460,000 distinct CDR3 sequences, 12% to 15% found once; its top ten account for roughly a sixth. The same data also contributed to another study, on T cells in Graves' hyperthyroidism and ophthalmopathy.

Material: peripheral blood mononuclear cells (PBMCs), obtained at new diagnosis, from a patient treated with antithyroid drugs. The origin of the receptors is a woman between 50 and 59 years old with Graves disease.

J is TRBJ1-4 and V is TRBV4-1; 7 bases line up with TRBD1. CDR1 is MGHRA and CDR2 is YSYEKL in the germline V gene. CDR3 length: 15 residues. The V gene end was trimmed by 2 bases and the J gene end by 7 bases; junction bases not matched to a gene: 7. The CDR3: CASSQPQGEVEKLFF. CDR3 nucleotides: TGCGCCAGCAGCCAACCCCAGGGGGAAGTTGAAAAACTGTTTTTT.

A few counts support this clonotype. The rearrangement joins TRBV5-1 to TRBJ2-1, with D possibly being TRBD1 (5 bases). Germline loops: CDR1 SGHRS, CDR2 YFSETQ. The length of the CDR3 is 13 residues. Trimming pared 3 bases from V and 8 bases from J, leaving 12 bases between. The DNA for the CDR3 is TGCGCCAGCAGCTCAGGGAAACCCCATGAGCAGTTCTTC. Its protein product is CASSSGKPHEQFF.

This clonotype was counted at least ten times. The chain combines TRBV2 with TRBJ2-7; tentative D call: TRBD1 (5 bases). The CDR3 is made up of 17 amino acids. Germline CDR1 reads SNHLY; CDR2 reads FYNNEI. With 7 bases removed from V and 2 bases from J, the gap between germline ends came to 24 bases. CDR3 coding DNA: TGTGCCAGCAAACACAAACCCGACAGCCCCTGGGCCTACGAGCAGTACTTC. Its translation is CASKHKPDSPWAYEQYF.

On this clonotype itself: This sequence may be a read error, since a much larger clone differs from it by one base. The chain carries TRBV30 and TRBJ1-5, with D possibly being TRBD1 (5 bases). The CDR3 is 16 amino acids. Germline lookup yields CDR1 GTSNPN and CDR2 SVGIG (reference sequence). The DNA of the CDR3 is TGTACCTGGTCCGGCGAGGGGTTTCAGGGTAATCAGCCCCAGCATTTT. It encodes CTWSGEGFQGNQPQHF.

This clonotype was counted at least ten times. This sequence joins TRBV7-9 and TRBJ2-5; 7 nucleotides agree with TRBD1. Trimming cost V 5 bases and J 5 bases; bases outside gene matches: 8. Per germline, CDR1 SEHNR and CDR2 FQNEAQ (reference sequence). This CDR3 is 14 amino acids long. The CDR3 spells CASSRGQPRETQYF. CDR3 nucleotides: TGTGCCAGCAGCCGGGGACAGCCCAGGGAGACCCAGTACTTC.

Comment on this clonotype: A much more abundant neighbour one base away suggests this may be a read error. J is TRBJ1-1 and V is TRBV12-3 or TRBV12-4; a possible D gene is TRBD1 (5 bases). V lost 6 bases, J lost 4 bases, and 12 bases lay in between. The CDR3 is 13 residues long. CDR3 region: CASSGRVGTEAFF. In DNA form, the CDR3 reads TGTGCCAGCAGCGGCAGGGTTGGCACTGAAGCTTTCTTT.

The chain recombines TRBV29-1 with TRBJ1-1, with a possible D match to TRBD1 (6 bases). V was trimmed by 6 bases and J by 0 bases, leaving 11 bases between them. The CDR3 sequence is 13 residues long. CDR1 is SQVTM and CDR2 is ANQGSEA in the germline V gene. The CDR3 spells CSVTGRLNTEAFF. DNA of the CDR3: TGCAGCGTGACAGGACGGTTGAACACTGAAGCTTTCTTT.

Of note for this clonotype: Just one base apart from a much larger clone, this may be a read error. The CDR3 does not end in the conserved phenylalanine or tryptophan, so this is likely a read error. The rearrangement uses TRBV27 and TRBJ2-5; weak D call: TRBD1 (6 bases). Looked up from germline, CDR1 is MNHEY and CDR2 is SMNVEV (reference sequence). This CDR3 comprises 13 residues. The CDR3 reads CEFGQRYQETQYL. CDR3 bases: TGTGAATTCGGACAGAGGTACCAAGAGACCCAGTACCTC.

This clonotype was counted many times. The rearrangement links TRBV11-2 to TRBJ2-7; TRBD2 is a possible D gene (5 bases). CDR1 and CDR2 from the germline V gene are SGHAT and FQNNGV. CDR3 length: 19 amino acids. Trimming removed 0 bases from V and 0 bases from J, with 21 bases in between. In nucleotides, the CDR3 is TGTGCCAGCAGCTTAGAAAGAGTGAGGGTGATTTCAAGCTCCTACGAGCAGTACTTC. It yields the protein CASSLERVRVISSSYEQYF.